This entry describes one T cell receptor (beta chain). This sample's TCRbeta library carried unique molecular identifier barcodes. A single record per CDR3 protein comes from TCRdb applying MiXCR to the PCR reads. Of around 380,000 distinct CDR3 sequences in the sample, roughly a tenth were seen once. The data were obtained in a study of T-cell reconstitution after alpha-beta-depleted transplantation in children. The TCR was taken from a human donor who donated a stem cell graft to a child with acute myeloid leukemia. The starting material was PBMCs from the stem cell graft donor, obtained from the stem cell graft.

CDR3 in DNA: TGCGCCAGCAGCTTGGGGGAATGGTTAGTAGATACGCAGTATTTT. It is translated as CASSLGEWLVDTQYF. The chain couples TRBV5-1 to TRBJ2-3; D not resolved. Germline V gene sequence: CDR1 SGHRS, CDR2 YFSETQ. The CDR3 is 15 residues long. V lost 0 bases, J lost 5 bases, and 13 bases lay in between.